The 20 T cell receptor beta chains reported below all come from one sample, sequenced in a study of human T cells and chemical hapten exposure. TCRdb reprocessed the RACE reads via MiXCR and lists one record per CDR3 protein. The data contain under 150,000 distinct CDR3 sequences, roughly an eighth of them singletons. Time point of the sample: patch test 1, 2 weeks after DPC sensitization. Indicated treatment: therapeutic diphenylcyclopropenone sensitization with weekly scalp DPC. This sample comprised whole blood, obtained in connection with sensitization to the hapten diphenylcyclopropenone (DPC). The receptors were sampled from a woman aged 50 to 60 with alopecia areata. Some clones in this sample may be carry-over from other donors' samples.

The V gene is TRBV19, the J gene TRBJ1-5; D not certain. The CDR3 extends over 13 amino acids. V was shortened by 2 bases and J by 4 bases, with 6 bases between the two germline ends. Germline V gene sequence: CDR1 LNHDA, CDR2 SQIVND (reference sequence). DNA of the CDR3: TGTGCCAGTAGTATACGCGAGAATCAGCCCCAGCATTTT. Translated: CASSIRENQPQHF.

This clonotype was counted ten times or more. The chain has TRBV28 and TRBJ1-6, with 8 bases identical to TRBD1. Germline values: CDR1 MDHEN, CDR2 SYDVKM. The CDR3 consists of 12 residues. The V and J ends lost 5 bases and 10 bases, in that order; junction bases with no gene match: 1. The DNA of the CDR3 is TGTGCCAGCAGTCCAGGGGGCTCACCCCTCCACTTT. Its translation is CASSPGGSPLHF.

This clonotype was seen ten or more times. The chain carries TRBV6-2 or TRBV6-3 and TRBJ2-5; 8 bases fit TRBD1. The CDR3 sequence is 15 residues long. Germline loops: CDR1 MNHEY, CDR2 SVGEGT. With 3 bases clipped from V and 2 bases from J, the junction kept 5 bases outside the gene matches. CDR3 DNA sequence: TGTGCCAGCAGTTATGACAGGGGCACGCAAGAGACCCAGTACTTC. Amino acid sequence: CASSYDRGTQETQYF.

The chain employs TRBV4-3 and TRBJ1-4; D call uncertain. CDR3 length: 13 amino acids. V gave up 0 bases and J gave up 12 bases, with 11 bases separating them. Germline V CDR1 and CDR2: LGHNA, YSLEER. CDR3 nucleotide sequence: TGCGCCAGCAGCCAAGATTGGGATAAGGAACTGTTTTTT. It encodes CASSQDWDKELFF.

This clonotype was seen a few times. The chain recombines TRBV6-1 with TRBJ1-5, with unresolved D. CDR3 length: 18 amino acids. The ends were cut back, 2 bases at V and 0 bases at J, with 17 bases in the middle. Per the germline V gene, CDR1 is MNHNS and CDR2 is SASEGT. This chain's CDR3 is CASSEIYGGGYSNQPQHF. As DNA, the CDR3 is TGTGCCAGCAGTGAAATTTACGGAGGAGGGTATAGCAATCAGCCCCAGCATTTT.

The gene calls are TRBV7-2 and TRBJ2-7; 8 bases fit TRBD2. Trimming at V came to 8 bases and at J to 2 bases, leaving 8 bases not matched to a gene. This CDR3 is 14 amino acids long. Germline CDR1 is SGHTA and CDR2 is FQGNSA. This chain's CDR3 is CASREGSGAYEQYF. The CDR3 DNA sequence: TGTGCCAGCCGGGAGGGGAGCGGGGCCTACGAGCAGTACTTC. Using reference TRBV7-2 and TRBJ2-7 for the parts outside the CDR3, the full variable domain is GAGVSQSPSNKVTEKGKDVELRCDPISGHTALYWYRQSLGQGLEFLIYFQGNSAPDKSGLPSDRFSAERTGGSVSTLTIQRTQQEDSAVYLCASREGSGAYEQYFGPGTRLTVT.

The chain uses TRBV12-1 and TRBJ2-2; the table's D call, TRBD2, was not checked against the DNA. TRBV12-1 is described as a pseudogene. The CDR3 runs to 15 residues. In DNA, the CDR3 is TGTGCCAGCAGCTTTGTGAGCAGGGCCCCCGGGGAGCTGTTTTTT. Translation: CASSFVSRAPGELFF.

V usage is TRBV18 and J usage is TRBJ1-6; maybe TRBD1 (5 bases). V was clipped by 1 base and J by 7 bases, with 14 bases between them. The CDR3 totals 16 residues. Per germline, CDR1 KGHSH and CDR2 LQKENI. For the CDR3, the DNA is TGTGCCAGCTCACCACTCAGGGCCGGCGAGAATTCACCCCTCCACTTT. Its protein is CASSPLRAGENSPLHF.

This clonotype was seen a few times. This chain connects TRBV18 to TRBJ2-5; TRBD2 might be the D (7 bases). Trimming cost V 3 bases and J 0 bases, with 14 bases left between them. Per germline, CDR1 KGHSH and CDR2 LQKENI. This CDR3 has 16 amino acids. For the CDR3, the DNA is TGTGCCAGCTCACCTTTCGCGGGGGCCAACCAAGAGACCCAGTACTTC. Its protein is CASSPFAGANQETQYF.

This clonotype was seen a few times. This chain links TRBV2 with TRBJ1-5, with D perhaps matching TRBD1 (6 bases). The CDR3 extends over 13 amino acids. The germline gives CDR1 SNHLY, CDR2 FYNNEI. V was trimmed by 6 bases and J by 7 bases, leaving 13 bases between them. The CDR3 sequence is CASRQGGEQPQHF. CDR3 in DNA: TGTGCCAGCAGACAGGGCGGGGAGCAGCCCCAGCATTTT.

The table lists this clonotype with many counts. This sequence joins TRBV7-9 and TRBJ2-3; tentative D call: TRBD1 (6 bases). CDR1 is SEHNR, CDR2 FQNEAQ, per germline (reference sequence). V was clipped by 6 bases and J by 5 bases, with 15 bases between them. The CDR3 extends over 14 amino acids. The CDR3 region is CASSQHRVRDTQYF. The DNA of the CDR3 is TGTGCCAGCAGTCAACACAGGGTCAGAGATACGCAGTATTTT.

This clonotype has ten or more counts. This chain links TRBV19 with TRBJ2-3, with a possible D match to TRBD2 (6 bases). CDR1 and CDR2 from the germline V gene are LNHDA and SQIVND (reference sequence). V was shortened by 8 bases and J by 0 bases, with 12 bases between the two germline ends. CDR3 length: 14 residues. The CDR3: CASGAGWSTDTQYF. The CDR3 region has the DNA TGTGCCAGTGGGGCGGGATGGAGCACAGATACGCAGTATTTT.

This chain connects TRBV12-5 to TRBJ2-3; 9 nucleotides align to TRBD2. CDR3 length: 16 amino acids. Looked up from germline, CDR1 is LGHNT and CDR2 is FRNRAP. V shed 1 base and J 5 bases; nucleotides not matched to a gene: 7. CDR3 nucleotides: TGTGCTAGTGGTTTGGGCCCAGCGGGAGGACAAGATACGCAGTATTTT. Translation gives CASGLGPAGGQDTQYF.

On this clonotype itself: A much larger clone sits a single nucleotide away, making a read error possible. The CDR3 DNA is TGCGCCAGCAGCCCCTGGGCGGGGAAAACTGATCGCAATGAGCAGTTCTTC. Translated: CASSPWAGKTDRNEQFF. J is TRBJ2-1 and V is TRBV5-1; D might be TRBD2 (6 bases). Germline CDR1 reads SGHRS; CDR2 reads YFSETQ. The ends were cut back, 4 bases at V and 6 bases at J, with 23 bases in the middle. The CDR3 is 17 amino acids.

This chain uses TRBV3-1 with TRBJ2-1; no clear D. Germline V gene lookup returns CDR1 LGHDT and CDR2 YNNKEL (reference sequence). The length of the CDR3 is 15 residues. Trimming removed 1 base at V and 3 bases at J, with 10 bases between. The CDR3 nucleotides read TGTGCCAGCAGCCAAGTCTGGGCCCTCTACAATGAGCAGTTCTTC. Amino acid sequence: CASSQVWALYNEQFF.

CDR3 sequence: CASSKGVSSYNEQFF. The CDR3, as DNA: TGTGCCAGCAGCAAGGGGGTTAGCTCCTACAATGAGCAGTTCTTC. The chain combines TRBV9 with TRBJ2-1; TRBD1 might be the D (6 bases). The germline CDR1 and CDR2 sequences are SGDLS and YYNGEE. V gave up 4 bases and J gave up 0 bases, with 11 bases separating them. The CDR3 length is 15 residues.

On this clonotype itself: This may be a read error: a much more frequent sequence differs by one nucleotide. The chain carries TRBV7-9 and TRBJ1-5, with D perhaps matching TRBD1 (5 bases). Trimming removed 0 bases from V and 3 bases from J, with 9 bases in between. The CDR3 has 15 amino acids. Germline CDR1 and CDR2: SEHNR and FQNEAQ (reference sequence). CDR3 nucleotide sequence: TGTGCCAGCAGCTTAGCGGGGGTGAACAATCAGCCCCAGCATTTT. This encodes CASSLAGVNNQPQHF.

There are a few counts of this clonotype. V usage is TRBV4-2 and J usage is TRBJ1-2; D ambiguous. This CDR3 is 15 amino acids long. Germline V gives CDR1 LGHNA, CDR2 YNFKEQ. Trimming pared 0 bases from V and 2 bases from J, leaving 10 bases between. CDR3 loop: CASSQEVVQNYGYTF. CDR3 DNA sequence: TGTGCCAGCAGCCAAGAAGTGGTACAGAACTATGGCTACACCTTC.

The chain couples TRBV5-1 to TRBJ2-5; 10 nucleotides align to TRBD2. Trimming removed 2 bases from V and 2 bases from J; junction bases left unmatched: 3. There are 15 residues in the CDR3. Germline-derived CDR1 and CDR2 are SGHRS and YFSETQ. The CDR3 region is CASSFTSGAQETQYF. For the CDR3, the DNA is TGCGCCAGCAGCTTTACTAGCGGGGCTCAAGAGACCCAGTACTTC.

This clonotype was found a few times. V is TRBV4-1 and J is TRBJ2-5; perhaps TRBD2 as D (6 bases). CDR3 size: 14 residues. CDR1 MGHRA and CDR2 YSYEKL come from the germline V gene. V was cut by 0 bases and J by 2 bases, with 7 bases left in between. The CDR3 reads CASSQEEGQETQYF. CDR3 nucleotide sequence: TGCGCCAGCAGCCAAGAGGAGGGGCAAGAGACCCAGTACTTC.